The 13 T cell receptor beta chains reported below all come from one sample, sequenced in a study of cytomegalovirus exposure and HLA in healthy donors. The PCR employed 60 Vbeta primers together with 13 Jbeta primers. Produced via immunoSEQ multiplex PCR; TCRdb's table is partial and in-frame only. Among about 180,000 clones listed, about four fifths were seen once. The sequenced material came from PBMCs. These receptors originate from a woman under 30 in good health and CMV-seropositive.

The rearrangement uses TRBV7-3 and TRBJ2-1; 8 nucleotides align to TRBD1. The ends lost 5 bases at V and 12 bases at J; junction bases unmatched: 12. The length of the CDR3 is 14 residues. Looked up from germline, CDR1 is SGHTA and CDR2 is FQGTGA. In DNA form, the CDR3 reads TGTGCCAGCAGCAAAACAGGGGGAGAAATGCGGCAGTTCTTC. Protein: CASSKTGGEMRQFF.

This chain links TRBV28 with TRBJ1-3, with 8 nucleotides matching TRBD1. The J segment lost 1 base and the V segment lost 5 bases, leaving 4 bases of the junction unmatched. This CDR3 region has 15 residues. The germline gives CDR1 MDHEN, CDR2 SYDVKM. The CDR3 loop is CASSLDRESGNTIYF. The CDR3 DNA reads as TGTGCCAGCAGTCTGGACAGGGAGTCTGGAAACACCATATATTTT.

The chain recombines TRBV7-9 with TRBJ2-3; D remains ambiguous. The CDR3 totals 14 residues. Germline V gene sequence: CDR1 SEHNR, CDR2 FQNEAQ (reference sequence). Trimming pared 5 bases from V and 0 bases from J, leaving 9 bases between. CDR3 nucleotide sequence: TGTGCCAGCAGCGCTACAGCAAGCACAGATACGCAGTATTTT. Translating gives CASSATASTDTQYF. The variable domain in full, with the rest retrieved from reference TRBV7-9 and TRBJ2-3, is DTGVSQNPRHKITKRGQNVTFRCDPISEHNRLYWYRQTLGQGPEFLTYFQNEAQLEKSRLLSDRFSAERPKGSFSTLEIQRTEQGDSAMYLCASSATASTDTQYFGPGTRLTVL.

The V and J genes are TRBV5-1 and TRBJ1-5; 9 bases line up with TRBD1. After removal of 2 bases from V and 6 bases from J, the junction contained 6 bases not matched to a gene. Germline loops: CDR1 SGHRS, CDR2 YFSETQ. This CDR3 is built from 15 residues. CDR3 in amino acids: CASSFTGGAGQPQHF. As DNA, the CDR3 is TGCGCCAGCAGCTTCACAGGGGGCGCGGGTCAGCCCCAGCATTTT.

This clone came up a few times. The genes are TRBV10-3 and TRBJ1-2; D unresolved. The CDR3 has 15 amino acids. Trimming cost V 3 bases and J 3 bases, with 14 bases left between them. Looked up from germline, CDR1 is ENHRY and CDR2 is SYGVKD. The DNA of the CDR3 is TGTGCCATCAGTGACCGGGGTCCTGGTCACTATGGCTACACCTTC. Its protein product is CAISDRGPGHYGYTF.

The V gene is TRBV6-5, the J gene TRBJ2-3; D perhaps matches TRBD1 (5 bases). The germline V gene has CDR1 MNHEY and CDR2 SVGAGI. The V and J ends lost 4 bases and 2 bases respectively, with 13 bases between them. The CDR3 extends over 15 amino acids. CDR3 nucleotides: TGTGCCAGCAGTTGGGGCTGGGGTGACACAGATACGCAGTATTTT. Translation: CASSWGWGDTDTQYF.

V is TRBV7-8 and J is TRBJ2-1; possibly TRBD2 for D (5 bases). Germline loops: CDR1 SGHVS, CDR2 FQNEAQ. The CDR3 runs to 15 residues. Between the trimmed V and J ends, which lost 5 bases and 0 bases, there was a span of 11 bases. CDR3 in DNA: TGTGCCAGCAGCCTACAGCGGTACTCCTACAATGAGCAGTTCTTC. Translating it yields CASSLQRYSYNEQFF. Full variable domain (rest looked up from reference TRBV7-8 and TRBJ2-1): GAGVSQSPRYKVAKRGQDVALRCDPISGHVSLFWYQQALGQGPEFLTYFQNEAQLDKSGLPSDRFFAERPEGSVSTLKIQRTQQEDSAVYLCASSLQRYSYNEQFFGPGTRLTVL.

The gene calls are TRBV30 and TRBJ2-7, with D perhaps TRBD1 (7 bases). The V gene's germline CDR1 is GTSNPN and CDR2 SVGIG (reference sequence). Trimming stripped 2 bases from V and 2 bases from J, with 16 bases between. The CDR3 length is 15 residues. The CDR3: CAWSPLPGGPYEQYF. In nucleotides, the CDR3 is TGTGCCTGGAGTCCCCTACCAGGGGGGCCCTACGAGCAGTACTTC.

This clone was seen more than once but under ten times. The genes are TRBV6-5 and TRBJ1-1, with a weak D call TRBD1 (5 bases). The CDR3 is 14 amino acids. Germline V lookup: CDR1 MNHEY, CDR2 SVGAGI. V gave up 6 bases and J gave up 1 base, with 12 bases separating them. The CDR3: CASRDLGGNTEAFF. DNA of the CDR3: TGTGCCAGCAGAGACCTCGGGGGGAACACTGAAGCTTTCTTT.

The rearrangement uses TRBV7-3 and TRBJ2-2; 8 positions agree with TRBD2. The V segment lost 4 bases and the J segment 4 bases; nucleotides outside the gene matches: 8. Looked up from germline, CDR1 is SGHTA and CDR2 is FQGTGA. The length of the CDR3 is 16 residues. CDR3 protein: CASSSSRGGSTGELFF. For the CDR3, the DNA is TGTGCCAGCAGCTCTAGTCGGGGGGGCTCCACCGGGGAGCTGTTTTTT.

The V call is TRBV28, the J call TRBJ2-1; D perhaps matches TRBD1 (7 bases). This CDR3 has 13 amino acids. Per germline, CDR1 MDHEN and CDR2 SYDVKM. Trimming cost V 7 bases and J 11 bases, with 18 bases left between them. The CDR3 DNA sequence: TGTGCCAGCATCCCAGGGGGGACACCGAAGCAGTTCTTC. It specifies CASIPGGTPKQFF.

The chain has TRBV5-6 and TRBJ1-2, with 8 bases aligning to TRBD1. Per the germline V gene, CDR1 is SGHDT and CDR2 is YYEEEE. J gave up 5 bases and V 2 bases, and 8 bases lay outside the gene matches. The CDR3 contains 15 residues. CDR3 sequence (DNA): TGTGCCAGCAGCTTCGGACAGGGACTCTATTATGGCTACACCTTC. Translation gives CASSFGQGLYYGYTF.

The chain joins TRBV27 to TRBJ1-5; tentative D call: TRBD1 (6 bases). The V end lost 5 bases, the J end lost 6 bases, and 17 bases lay between the germline ends. This CDR3 is 15 amino acids long. The germline V gene has CDR1 MNHEY and CDR2 SMNVEV (reference sequence). The CDR3 DNA sequence: TGTGCCAGCAGTCCCGGGACACTAGTGGGTCAGCCCCAGCATTTT. It is translated as CASSPGTLVGQPQHF.